This T cell receptor beta chain was recorded in a study of CD8 T cells in ankylosing spondylitis. Study-level results: It appeared that ankylosing spondylitis blood was characterized by a TCR beta motif of several highly homologous variants.

This clonotype has ten or more counts. Its antigen is as yet unknown. TCRdb redid the calling of the 5' RACE reads with MiXCR, one entry per CDR3 protein. The sample yields about 90,000 distinct CDR3 sequences, just under 9% seen once. Specimen: blood, either unsorted or a sorted T cell fraction (not recorded which). This receptor was identified in a male donor with ankylosing spondylitis.

The CDR3 bases are TGTGCCAGCAGTGAGGGGGGGGGTTACGGCTACACCTTC. It specifies CASSEGGGYGYTF. The V call is TRBV7-2, the J call TRBJ1-2; D is possibly TRBD1 (6 bases). CDR3 length: 13 residues. The germline V and J ends were trimmed by 6 bases and 8 bases, with 16 bases remaining between them. The germline gives CDR1 SGHTA, CDR2 FQGNSA.